This T cell receptor (beta chain) is drawn from a study of Graves' ophthalmopathy and Graves' hyperthyroidism. Scientists amplified the TCR beta CDR3 regions from RNA transcripts. Investigators did first-round RT-PCR with HTBI primers, then second-round multiplex PCR. One entry per CDR3 protein, called by TCRdb with MiXCR from the multiplex PCR reads. The table records 400,000 or so distinct CDR3 sequences, about a sixth of them present only once. Hyperthyroidism is called stable when no ophthalmopathy develops within 18 months of follow-up. This clonotype was detected many times. The receptor was derived from an adult woman with stable Graves' hyperthyroidism. Input material: peripheral blood.

The CDR3 loop is CASSYSNTGGSETQYF. CDR3 in DNA: TGTGCCAGCAGTTACTCGAACACAGGGGGCAGCGAGACCCAGTACTTC. The chain combines TRBV6-5 with TRBJ2-5, with TRBD1 matching over 9 bases. The ends lost 0 bases at V and 5 bases at J; junction bases unmatched: 7. The CDR3 extends over 16 amino acids. Germline CDR1 and CDR2: MNHEY and SVGAGI.